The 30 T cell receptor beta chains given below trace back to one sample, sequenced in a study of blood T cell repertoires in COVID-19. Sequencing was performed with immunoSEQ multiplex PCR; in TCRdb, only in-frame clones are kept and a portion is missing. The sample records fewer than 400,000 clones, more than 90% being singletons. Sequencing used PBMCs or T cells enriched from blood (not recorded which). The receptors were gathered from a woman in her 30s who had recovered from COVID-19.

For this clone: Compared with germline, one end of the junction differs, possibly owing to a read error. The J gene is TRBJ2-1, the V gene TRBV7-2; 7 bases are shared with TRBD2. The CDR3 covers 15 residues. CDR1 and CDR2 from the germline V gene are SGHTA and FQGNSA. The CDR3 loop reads CASSEKAGPYNEQFF. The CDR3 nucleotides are TGTGCCAGCAGCGAGAAAGCGGGACCCTATAATGAGCAGTTCTTC. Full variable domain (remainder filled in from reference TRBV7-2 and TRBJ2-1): GAGVSQSPSNKVTEKGKDVELRCDPISGHTALYWYRQSLGQGLEFLIYFQGNSAPDKSGLPSDRFSAERTGGSVSTLTIQRTQQEDSAVYLCASSEKAGPYNEQFFGPGTRLTVL.

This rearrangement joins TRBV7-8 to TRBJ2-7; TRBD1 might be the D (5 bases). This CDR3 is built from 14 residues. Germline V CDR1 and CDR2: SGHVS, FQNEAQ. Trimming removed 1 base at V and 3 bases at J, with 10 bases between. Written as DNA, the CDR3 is TGTGCCAGCAGCTTAGTGGGGCAGGGCTACGAGCAGTACTTC. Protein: CASSLVGQGYEQYF.

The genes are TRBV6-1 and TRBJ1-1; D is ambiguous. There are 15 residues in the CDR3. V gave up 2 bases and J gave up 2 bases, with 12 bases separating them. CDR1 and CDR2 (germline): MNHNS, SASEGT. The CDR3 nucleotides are TGTGCCAGCAGTGAAAGCGACCAACCAAACACTGAAGCTTTCTTT. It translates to CASSESDQPNTEAFF.

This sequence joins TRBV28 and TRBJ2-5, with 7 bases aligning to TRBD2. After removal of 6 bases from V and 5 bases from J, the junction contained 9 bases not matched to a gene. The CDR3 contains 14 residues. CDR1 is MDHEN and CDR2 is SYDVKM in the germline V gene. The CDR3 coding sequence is TGTGCCAGCAGAATTTTAGGGACTATCGAGACCCAGTACTTC. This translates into CASRILGTIETQYF.

The CDR3 DNA sequence: TGTGCCAGCAGCTCGCGGATAGCCTCTGAGCAGTTCTTC. Amino acid sequence: CASSSRIASEQFF. The chain combines TRBV7-3 with TRBJ2-1; no reliable D call. The germline V gene encodes CDR1 SGHTA and CDR2 FQGTGA. This CDR3 is built from 13 residues. Trimming stripped 4 bases from V and 9 bases from J, with 13 bases between.

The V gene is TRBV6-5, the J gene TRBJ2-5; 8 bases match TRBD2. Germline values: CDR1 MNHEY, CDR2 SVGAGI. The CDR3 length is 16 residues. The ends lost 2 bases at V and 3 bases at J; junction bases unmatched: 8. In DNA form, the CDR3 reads TGTGCCAGCAGTTACGGGGGACTAGACCCCAAAGAGACCCAGTACTTC. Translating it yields CASSYGGLDPKETQYF.

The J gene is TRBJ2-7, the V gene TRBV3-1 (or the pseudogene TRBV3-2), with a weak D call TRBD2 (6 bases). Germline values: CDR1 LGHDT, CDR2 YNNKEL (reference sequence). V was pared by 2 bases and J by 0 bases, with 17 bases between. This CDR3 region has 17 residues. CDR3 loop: CASSQSLCGRPSYEQYF. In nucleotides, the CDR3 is TGTGCCAGCAGCCAATCCTTGTGTGGGAGGCCCTCCTACGAGCAGTACTTC.

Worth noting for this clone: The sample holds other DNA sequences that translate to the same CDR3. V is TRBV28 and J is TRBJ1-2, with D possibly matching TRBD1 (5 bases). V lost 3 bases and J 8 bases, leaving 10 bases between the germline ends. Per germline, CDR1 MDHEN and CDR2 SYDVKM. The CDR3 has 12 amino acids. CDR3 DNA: TGTGCCAGCAGTTTCGGGCAGGGAGGCTACACCTTC. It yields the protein CASSFGQGGYTF.

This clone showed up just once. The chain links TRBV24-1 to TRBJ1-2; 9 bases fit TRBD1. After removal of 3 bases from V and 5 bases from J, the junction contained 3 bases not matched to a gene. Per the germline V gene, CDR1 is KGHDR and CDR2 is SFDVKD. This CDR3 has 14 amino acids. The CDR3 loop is CATSDTGGCYGYTF. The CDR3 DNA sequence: TGTGCCACCAGTGATACAGGGGGCTGTTATGGCTACACCTTC.

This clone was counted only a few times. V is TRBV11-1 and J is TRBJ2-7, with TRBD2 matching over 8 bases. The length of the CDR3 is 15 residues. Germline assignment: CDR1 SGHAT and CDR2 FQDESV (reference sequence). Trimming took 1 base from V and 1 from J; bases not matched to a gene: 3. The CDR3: CASSLVPGGSYEQYF. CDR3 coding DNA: TGTGCCAGCAGCTTAGTCCCGGGAGGGTCCTACGAGCAGTACTTC. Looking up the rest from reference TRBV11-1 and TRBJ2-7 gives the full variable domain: EAEVAQSPRYKITEKSQAVAFWCDPISGHATLYWYRQILGQGPELLVQFQDESVVDDSQLPKDRFSAERLKGVDSTLKIQPAELGDSAMYLCASSLVPGGSYEQYFGPGTRLTVT.

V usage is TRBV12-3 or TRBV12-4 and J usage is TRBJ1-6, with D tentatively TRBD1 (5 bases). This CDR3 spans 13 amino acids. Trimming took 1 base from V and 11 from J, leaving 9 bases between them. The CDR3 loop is CASSLDGAAPLHF. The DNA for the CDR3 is TGTGCCAGCAGTTTAGATGGGGCCGCACCCCTCCACTTT.

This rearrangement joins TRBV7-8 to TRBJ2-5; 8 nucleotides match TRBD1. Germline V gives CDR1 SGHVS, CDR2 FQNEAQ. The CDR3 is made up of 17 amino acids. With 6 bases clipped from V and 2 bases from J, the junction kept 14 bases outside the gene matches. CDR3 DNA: TGTGCCAGCAGATCCAGACCCGGGACAGGATTACAAGAGACCCAGTACTTC. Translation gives CASRSRPGTGLQETQYF.

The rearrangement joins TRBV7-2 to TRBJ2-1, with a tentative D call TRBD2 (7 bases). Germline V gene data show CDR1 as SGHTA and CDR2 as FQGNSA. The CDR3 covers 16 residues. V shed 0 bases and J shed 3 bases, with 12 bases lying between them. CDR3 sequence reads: CASSLAVGGRYNEQFF. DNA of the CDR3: TGTGCCAGCAGCTTAGCCGTCGGGGGGCGCTACAATGAGCAGTTCTTC.

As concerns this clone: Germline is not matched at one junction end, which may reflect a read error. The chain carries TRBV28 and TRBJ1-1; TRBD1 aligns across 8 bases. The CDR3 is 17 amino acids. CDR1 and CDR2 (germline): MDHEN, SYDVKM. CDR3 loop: CPSSYGGAGGKDTEAFF. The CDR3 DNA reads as TGTCCCAGCAGTTATGGGGGGGCAGGGGGCAAGGACACTGAAGCTTTCTTT.

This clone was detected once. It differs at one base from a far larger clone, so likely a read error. The chain's CDR3 is CASSPGGTEAFF. The CDR3, as DNA: TGTGCCAGCAGCCCAGGGGGCACTGAAGCTTTCTTT. This chain links TRBV11-2 with TRBJ1-1; 7 bases are a match to TRBD1. Germline-derived CDR1 and CDR2 are SGHAT and FQNNGV. This CDR3 contains 12 residues. The V and J ends lost 5 bases and 4 bases, in that order; junction bases with no gene match: 1.

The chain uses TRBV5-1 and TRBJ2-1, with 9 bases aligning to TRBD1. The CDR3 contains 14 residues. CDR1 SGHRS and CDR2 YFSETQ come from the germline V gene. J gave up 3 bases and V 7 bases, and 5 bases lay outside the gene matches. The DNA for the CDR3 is TGCGCCAGCGAAACAGGGGGCCACTACAATGAGCAGTTCTTC. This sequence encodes CASETGGHYNEQFF. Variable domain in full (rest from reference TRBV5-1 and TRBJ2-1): KAGVTQTPRYLIKTRGQQVTLSCSPISGHRSVSWYQQTPGQGLQFLFEYFSETQRNKGNFPGRFSGRQFSNSRSEMNVSTLELGDSALYLCASETGGHYNEQFFGPGTRLTVL.

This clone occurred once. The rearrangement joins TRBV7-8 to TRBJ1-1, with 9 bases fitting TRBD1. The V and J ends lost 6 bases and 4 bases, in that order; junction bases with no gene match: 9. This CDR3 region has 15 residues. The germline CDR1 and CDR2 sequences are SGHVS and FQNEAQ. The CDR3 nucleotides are TGTGCCAGCAGTAAACAGGGGGCGCTGGGCACTGAAGCTTTCTTT. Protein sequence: CASSKQGALGTEAFF.

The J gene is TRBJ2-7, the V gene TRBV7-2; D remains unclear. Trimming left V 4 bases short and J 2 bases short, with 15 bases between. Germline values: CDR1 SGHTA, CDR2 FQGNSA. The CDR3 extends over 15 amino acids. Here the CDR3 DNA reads TGTGCCAGCAGCTCGGCGCGTGGGCTCCCCTACGAGCAGTACTTC. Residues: CASSSARGLPYEQYF. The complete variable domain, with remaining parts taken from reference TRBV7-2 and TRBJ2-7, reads GAGVSQSPSNKVTEKGKDVELRCDPISGHTALYWYRQSLGQGLEFLIYFQGNSAPDKSGLPSDRFSAERTGGSVSTLTIQRTQQEDSAVYLCASSSARGLPYEQYFGPGTRLTVT.

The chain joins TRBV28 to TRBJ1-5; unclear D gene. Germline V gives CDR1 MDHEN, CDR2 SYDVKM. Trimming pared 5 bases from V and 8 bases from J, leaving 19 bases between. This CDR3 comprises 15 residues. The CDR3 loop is CASSPISPRGEPQHF. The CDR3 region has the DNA TGTGCCAGCAGTCCGATATCTCCTCGGGGAGAGCCCCAGCATTTT.

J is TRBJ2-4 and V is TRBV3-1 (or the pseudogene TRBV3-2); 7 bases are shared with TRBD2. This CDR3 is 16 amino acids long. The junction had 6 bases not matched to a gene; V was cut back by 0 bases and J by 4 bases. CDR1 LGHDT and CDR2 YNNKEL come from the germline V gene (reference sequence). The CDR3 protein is CASSQEGREVKNIQYF. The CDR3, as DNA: TGTGCCAGCAGCCAAGAAGGTCGGGAGGTTAAAAACATTCAGTACTTC.

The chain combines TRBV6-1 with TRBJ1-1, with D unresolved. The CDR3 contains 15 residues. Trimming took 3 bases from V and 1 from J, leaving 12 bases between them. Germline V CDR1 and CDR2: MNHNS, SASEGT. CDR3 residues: CASSDPPVGNTEAFF. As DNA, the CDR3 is TGTGCCAGCAGTGATCCACCGGTCGGGAACACTGAAGCTTTCTTT.

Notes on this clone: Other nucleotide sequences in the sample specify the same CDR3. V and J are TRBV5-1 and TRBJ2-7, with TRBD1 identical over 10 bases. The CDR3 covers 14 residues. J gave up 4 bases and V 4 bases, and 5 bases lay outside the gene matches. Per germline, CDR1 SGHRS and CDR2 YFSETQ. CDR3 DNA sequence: TGCGCCAGCAGCCCTGGGGACAGGGGTTACGAGCAGTACTTC. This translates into CASSPGDRGYEQYF.

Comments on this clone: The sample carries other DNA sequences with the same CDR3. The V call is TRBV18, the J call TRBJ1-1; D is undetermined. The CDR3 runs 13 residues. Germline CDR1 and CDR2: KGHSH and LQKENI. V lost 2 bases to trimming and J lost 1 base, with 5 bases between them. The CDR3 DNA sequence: TGTGCCAGCTCACCAACGGGGAACACTGAAGCTTTCTTT. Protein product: CASSPTGNTEAFF.

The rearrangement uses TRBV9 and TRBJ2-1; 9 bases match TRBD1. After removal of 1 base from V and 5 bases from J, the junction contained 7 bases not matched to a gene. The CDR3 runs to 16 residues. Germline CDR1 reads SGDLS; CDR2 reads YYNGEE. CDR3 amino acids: CASSVIGTGSHNEQFF. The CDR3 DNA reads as TGTGCCAGCAGCGTAATAGGGACAGGGAGCCACAATGAGCAGTTCTTC.

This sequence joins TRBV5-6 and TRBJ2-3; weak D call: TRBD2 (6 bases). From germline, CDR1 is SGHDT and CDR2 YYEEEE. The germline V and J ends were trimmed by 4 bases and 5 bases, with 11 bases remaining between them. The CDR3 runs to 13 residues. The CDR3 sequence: CASSRDWEDTQYF. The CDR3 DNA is TGTGCCAGCAGCCGGGACTGGGAAGATACGCAGTATTTT. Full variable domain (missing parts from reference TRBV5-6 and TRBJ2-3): DAGVTQSPTHLIKTRGQQVTLRCSPKSGHDTVSWYQQALGQGPQFIFQYYEEEERQRGNFPDRFSGHQFPNYSSELNVNALLLGDSALYLCASSRDWEDTQYFGPGTRLTVL.

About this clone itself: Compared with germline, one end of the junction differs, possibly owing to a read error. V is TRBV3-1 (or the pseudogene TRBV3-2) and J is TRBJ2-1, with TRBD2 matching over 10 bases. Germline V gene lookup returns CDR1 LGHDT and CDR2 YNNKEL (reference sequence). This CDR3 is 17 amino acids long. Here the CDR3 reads CASSQDMLAGDNNEQFF. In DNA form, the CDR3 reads TGTGCCAGCAGTCAAGATATGCTAGCGGGGGACAACAATGAGCAGTTCTTC.

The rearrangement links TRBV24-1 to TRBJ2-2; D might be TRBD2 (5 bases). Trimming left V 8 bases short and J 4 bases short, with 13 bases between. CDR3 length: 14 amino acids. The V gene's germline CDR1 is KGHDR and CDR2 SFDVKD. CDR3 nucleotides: TGTGCCACCATTTTCCGGGGAAGCACCGGGGAGCTGTTTTTT. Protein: CATIFRGSTGELFF.

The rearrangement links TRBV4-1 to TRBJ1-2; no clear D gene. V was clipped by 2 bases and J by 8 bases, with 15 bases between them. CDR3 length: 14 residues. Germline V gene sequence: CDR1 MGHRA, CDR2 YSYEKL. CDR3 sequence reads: CASSQPGNPGGYTF. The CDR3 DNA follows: TGCGCCAGCAGCCAACCCGGGAATCCGGGAGGCTACACCTTC.

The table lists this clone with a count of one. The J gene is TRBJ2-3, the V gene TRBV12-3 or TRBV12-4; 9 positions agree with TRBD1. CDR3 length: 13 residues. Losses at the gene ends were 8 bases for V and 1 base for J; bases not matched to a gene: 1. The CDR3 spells CASRQGGTDTQYF. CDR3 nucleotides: TGTGCCAGCCGACAGGGGGGCACAGATACGCAGTATTTT.

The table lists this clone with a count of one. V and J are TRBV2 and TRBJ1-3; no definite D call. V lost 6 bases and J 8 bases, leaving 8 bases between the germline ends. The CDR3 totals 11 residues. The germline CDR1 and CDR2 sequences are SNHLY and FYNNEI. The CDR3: CASRQRDTIYF. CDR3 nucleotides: TGTGCCAGCAGACAGAGGGACACCATATATTTT.